A selection of T cell receptor beta chains follows, all from one sample in a study of blood T cell repertoires in COVID-19. The assay was immunoSEQ multiplex PCR, and TCRdb's table has in-frame clones only and misses some. The table records over 200,000 clones, roughly 90% of them present only once. The specimen was PBMCs or T cells enriched from blood (not recorded which). Source of these receptors: a man younger than 30 with acute COVID-19. Both conserved end residues are part of each CDR3. A D gene is named only where the DNA matches it firmly. Clone size appears in some rows only: once, few, many, or a class for an expanded clone.

TRBJ1-2 | TRBD1 | . | TRBV28 | TGTGCCAGCAGTTCCATCCGGGACAGGGGCCGCCTATTCTATGGCTACACCTTC | CASSSIRDRGRLFYGYTF
TRBJ2-1 | TRBD2 | . | TRBV25-1 | TGTGCCAGCAGTGTAAGCGGGAGCTCCTACAATGAGCAGTTCTTC | CASSVSGSSYNEQFF
TRBJ2-7 | . | . | TRBV11-1 | TGTGCCAGCAGCCGAGACAGCCCGAGCTCCTACGAGCAGTACTTC | CASSRDSPSSYEQYF
TRBJ2-5 | TRBD1 | . | TRBV5-4 | TGTGCCAGCAGCTTGTCGACAGGGAAAGAGACCCAGTACTTC | CASSLSTGKETQYF
TRBJ2-5 | TRBD1 | . | TRBV14 | TGTGCCAGCAGCCCCCGGACAGGGCAAGAGACCCAGTACTTC | CASSPRTGQETQYF
TRBJ2-1 | TRBD1 | . | TRBV30 | TGTGCCTGGTGGGACAGGGGTTACAATGAGCAGTTCTTC | CAWWDRGYNEQFF
TRBJ2-2 | . | . | TRBV25-1 | TGTGCCAGCAGTGAATCCCCCACAGGGCCCGGTAACACCGGGGAGCTGTTTTTT | CASSESPTGPGNTGELFF
TRBJ2-7 | TRBD1 | . | TRBV28 | TGTGCCAGCACCGAGGACAGGGGGTACCCCCTGGACTACGAGCAGTACTTC | CASTEDRGYPLDYEQYF
TRBJ1-4 | . | . | TRBV9 | TGTGCCAGCAGCGTAACAGGGAGAGGGGAAAAACTGTTTTTT | CASSVTGRGEKLFF
TRBJ1-3 | . | . | TRBV11-2 | TGTGCCAGCAGCTTAGCCAGGTTGGGTGGAAACACCATATATTTT | CASSLARLGGNTIYF
TRBJ1-6 | . | . | TRBV27 | TGTGCCAGCAGTTTCGGGGATATCTCCTATAATTCACCCCTCCACTTT | CASSFGDISYNSPLHF
TRBJ1-1 | . | . | TRBV5-1 | TGCGCCAGCAGCCCCGGTACCTTCTCAGGCCGGAACACTGAAGCTTTCTTT | CASSPGTFSGRNTEAFF
TRBJ1-2 | . | . | TRBV19 | TGTGCCAGTAGTATTGGGAGGGAAAGCTATGGCTACACCTTC | CASSIGRESYGYTF
TRBJ2-5 | . | . | TRBV28 | TGTGCCAGCAGTTTGAGATCCGCGTTTCGGGAGACCCAGTACTTC | CASSLRSAFRETQYF
TRBJ2-7 | . | . | TRBV6-5 | TGTGCCAGCCGCGGGTCTTCCTACGAGCAGTACTTC | CASRGSSYEQYF
TRBJ2-7 | TRBD2 | . | TRBV29-1 | TGCAGCGTTGGGCCGGGAGGCTACGAGCAGTACTTC | CSVGPGGYEQYF
TRBJ1-1 | . | . | TRBV6-1 | TGTGCCAGCAGTGAATGGGGAGGGGAACGAGAAGCTTTCTTT | CASSEWGGEREAFF
TRBJ2-6 | . | few | TRBV24-1 | TGTGCCACCAGTGCAGGGGTGGCTGGGGCCAACGTCCTGACTTTC | CATSAGVAGANVLTF
TRBJ1-3 | . | once | TRBV28 | TGTGCCAGCAGCGAAGTCGAGTTTGGAAACACCATATATTTT | CASSEVEFGNTIYF
TRBJ2-6 | . | . | TRBV28 | TGTGCCAGCAGTTTAGGGGCGGTCTCTGGGGCCAACGTCCTGACTTTC | CASSLGAVSGANVLTF
TRBJ2-7 | TRBD1 | . | TRBV28 | TGTGCCAGCAGCCCTACAGGGGGCGACGAGCAGTACTTC | CASSPTGGDEQYF
TRBJ2-7 | TRBD2 | . | TRBV6-5 | TGTGCCAGCAGTTACAGGGCTAGCGGGAGGGCGCACGAGCAGTACTTC | CASSYRASGRAHEQYF
TRBJ2-7 | . | once | TRBV27 | TGTGCCAGCAGTCCGCTGGGGGGCGAGCAGTACTTC | CASSPLGGEQYF
TRBJ2-2 | . | . | TRBV14 | TGTGCCAGCAGCCAAGATTTGAGGGGGGAGCTGTTTTTT | CASSQDLRGELFF
TRBJ1-1 | . | . | TRBV19 | TGTGCCAGTAGTAAATTACCGGGGAGGAGAACTGAAGCTTTCTTT | CASSKLPGRRTEAFF
TRBJ2-7 | TRBD1 | . | TRBV7-3 | TGTGCCAGCAGCTCCCGCCGAGACAGGGGGTTTCGCTACGAGCAGTACTTC | CASSSRRDRGFRYEQYF
TRBJ1-1 | TRBD1 | . | TRBV30 | TGTGCCTGGAGGCCGGGACAGGTCTTTGAAGCTTTCTTT | CAWRPGQVFEAFF
TRBJ2-1 | . | few | TRBV25-1 | TGTGCCAGCAGTGGGGCAGACGAGAGCTCCTACAATGAGCAGTTCTTC | CASSGADESSYNEQFF
TRBJ2-5 | TRBD2 | . | TRBV5-6 | TGTGCCAGCAGCTCGACTCCATCGGGGGGGGAGACCCAGTACTTC | CASSSTPSGGETQYF
TRBJ1-5 | . | . | TRBV28 | TGTGCCAGCAGTTTTTCACTGGTTGTGAGGAATCAGCCCCAGCATTTT | CASSFSLVVRNQPQHF
TRBJ1-4 | . | . | TRBV19 | TGTGCCAGTAGACTAATCAGGGAAGCAACTAATGAAAAACTGTTTTTT | CASRLIREATNEKLFF
TRBJ2-7 | . | . | TRBV28 | TGTGCCAGCATAGCTGGCGGTTCCTACGAGCAGTACTTC | CASIAGGSYEQYF
TRBJ1-5 | TRBD1 | . | TRBV3-1/TRBV3-2 | TGTGCCAGCAGCCTCGGACAGGGACGGAGCAATCAGCCCCAGCATTTT | CASSLGQGRSNQPQHF
TRBJ2-1 | TRBD2 | . | TRBV15 | TGTGCCACCAGCAGAGGGGCGGGACTAGCGGGAGGGACTCCCCACTACAATGAGCAGTTCTTC | CATSRGAGLAGGTPHYNEQFF
TRBJ1-3 | TRBD1 | . | TRBV4-3 | TGCGCCAGCAGCCAAGATCTTGGACAGGTAGCTGGAAACACCATATATTTT | CASSQDLGQVAGNTIYF
TRBJ1-1 | . | . | TRBV9 | TGTGCCAGCAGCGTCTCGAGTCGTCCGGCTGAAGCTTTCTTT | CASSVSSRPAEAFF
TRBJ2-3 | TRBD2 | once | TRBV5-1 | TGCGCCAGCAGCTACGGGACTAGCGGGTGGACAGATACGCAGTATTTT | CASSYGTSGWTDTQYF
TRBJ1-5 | TRBD1 | few | TRBV18 | TGTGCCAGCTCACCACCTCATAAATTGTCGGGACAGTATCAGCCCCAGCATTTT | CASSPPHKLSGQYQPQHF